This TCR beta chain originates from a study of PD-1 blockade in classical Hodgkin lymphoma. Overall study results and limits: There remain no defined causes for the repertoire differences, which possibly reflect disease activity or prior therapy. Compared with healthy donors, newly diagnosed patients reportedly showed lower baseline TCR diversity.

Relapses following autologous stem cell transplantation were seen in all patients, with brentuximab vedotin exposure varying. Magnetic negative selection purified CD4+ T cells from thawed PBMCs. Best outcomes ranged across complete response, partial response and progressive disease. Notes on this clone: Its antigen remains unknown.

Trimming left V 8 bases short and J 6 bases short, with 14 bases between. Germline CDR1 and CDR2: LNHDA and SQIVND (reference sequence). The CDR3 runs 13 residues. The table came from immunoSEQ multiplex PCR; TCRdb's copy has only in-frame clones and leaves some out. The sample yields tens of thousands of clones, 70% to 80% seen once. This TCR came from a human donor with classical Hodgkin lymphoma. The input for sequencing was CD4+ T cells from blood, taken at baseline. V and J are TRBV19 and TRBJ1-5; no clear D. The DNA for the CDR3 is TGTGCCAGTGACCCAAGAGGCTCTCAGCCCCAGCATTTT. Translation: CASDPRGSQPQHF.